The 16 T cell receptor beta chains below come from one sample, sequenced in a study of T cells in narcolepsy (dated by TCRdb to between 2018 and 2020). Library preparation was by the immunoSEQ multiplex PCR assay. This immuneACCESS table, as held by TCRdb, lists in-frame sequences with V and J called but not all clones. Of the missing ones, under half trace to an unresolved V gene in checked studies; the others have no known cause. The sample includes about 24,000 clones, with more than 80% observed a single time. The top ten constitute under 1.5% of the sample. Specimen: CD45RA- memory CD4+ T cells from PBMCs. The cell subset or site label of this sample denotes: memory T cells sorted ex vivo from peripheral blood. The receptors originated from a human donor with narcolepsy.

The rearrangement uses TRBV19 and TRBJ1-5, with a tentative D call TRBD1 (6 bases). The CDR3 is made up of 16 amino acids. Trimming shortened V by 5 bases and J by 2 bases, and 16 bases separated the two germline ends. The germline V gene encodes CDR1 LNHDA and CDR2 SQIVND (reference sequence). The CDR3 sequence: CASSQRQVFGNQPQHF. CDR3 coding DNA: TGTGCCAGTAGTCAGCGACAGGTTTTCGGCAATCAGCCCCAGCATTTT. The variable domain in full, completed from reference TRBV19 and TRBJ1-5, reads DGGITQSPKYLFRKEGQNVTLSCEQNLNHDAMYWYRQDPGQGLRLIYYSQIVNDFQKGDIAEGYSVSREKKESFPLTVTSAQKNPTAFYLCASSQRQVFGNQPQHFGDGTRLSIL.

CDR3 residues: CASSAWFGTATEAFF. CDR3 coding DNA: TGTGCCAGCAGCGCGTGGTTTGGGACAGCCACTGAAGCTTTCTTT. V is TRBV9 and J is TRBJ1-1; 7 positions match TRBD1. The germline gives CDR1 SGDLS, CDR2 YYNGEE. The CDR3 is made up of 15 amino acids. V shed 3 bases and J 4 bases; nucleotides not matched to a gene: 9.

The chain employs TRBV7-9 and TRBJ2-3; TRBD1 agrees at 7 bases. Trimming cost V 1 base and J 0 bases; bases outside gene matches: 7. CDR3 length: 17 residues. The V gene's germline CDR1 is SEHNR and CDR2 FQNEAQ (reference sequence). The CDR3: CASSLVGVTGSTDTQYF. CDR3 in DNA: TGTGCCAGCAGCTTAGTCGGTGTGACAGGGAGCACAGATACGCAGTATTTT.

The gene calls are TRBV4-1 and TRBJ1-5, with 9 bases identical to TRBD1. CDR1 is MGHRA, CDR2 YSYEKL, per germline. CDR3 length equals 17 residues. V lost 4 bases, J lost 4 bases, and 11 bases stayed unmatched. CDR3 amino acids: CASSPVLGQGMNQPQHF. In DNA, the CDR3 is TGCGCCAGCAGCCCTGTTTTGGGACAGGGTATGAATCAGCCCCAGCATTTT.

This clone was seen just once. The chain joins TRBV6-5 to TRBJ2-1, with D possibly matching TRBD1 (5 bases). The CDR3 runs to 13 residues. Germline V gene sequence: CDR1 MNHEY, CDR2 SVGAGI. Between the trimmed V and J ends, which lost 3 bases and 4 bases, there was a span of 7 bases. The CDR3: CASSYDSYNEQFF. The CDR3 DNA sequence: TGTGCCAGCAGTTATGACAGTTACAATGAGCAGTTCTTC.

The J gene is TRBJ1-1, the V gene TRBV19; a weak D match, TRBD1 (6 bases). Germline CDR1 is LNHDA and CDR2 is SQIVND (reference sequence). V was pared by 5 bases and J by 3 bases, with 19 bases between. The CDR3 has 16 residues. CDR3 region: CASSAPGTKRDTEAFF. DNA of the CDR3: TGTGCCAGTAGTGCCCCCGGGACAAAACGGGACACTGAAGCTTTCTTT.

J is TRBJ1-1 and V is TRBV28; D uncertain. The CDR3 is 15 residues long. Trimming took 5 bases from V and 8 from J, leaving 21 bases between them. Germline CDR1 MDHEN, CDR2 SYDVKM. CDR3: CASSPNGLGSEEAFF. CDR3 sequence (DNA): TGTGCCAGCAGTCCGAATGGACTGGGGTCCGAGGAAGCTTTCTTT.

The chain joins TRBV11-3 to TRBJ2-2; possibly TRBD2 for D (5 bases). This CDR3 is 14 amino acids long. The V gene's germline CDR1 is SGHNT and CDR2 YENEEA. V was cut by 4 bases and J by 7 bases, with 13 bases left in between. The CDR3 DNA sequence: TGTGCCAGCAGCTCGGGGTTAGAGGGCGGGGAGCTGTTTTTT. Its protein is CASSSGLEGGELFF. Variable domain in full (rest from reference TRBV11-3 and TRBJ2-2): EAGVVQSPRYKIIEKKQPVAFWCNPISGHNTLYWYLQNLGQGPELLIRYENEEAVDDSQLPKDRFSAERLKGVDSTLKIQPAELGDSAVYLCASSSGLEGGELFFGEGSRLTVL.

J is TRBJ2-1 and V is TRBV19, with 8 positions matching TRBD2. The CDR3 contains 18 residues. The V gene end was trimmed by 2 bases and the J gene end by 6 bases; junction bases not matched to a gene: 15. Germline CDR1 is LNHDA and CDR2 is SQIVND (reference sequence). The CDR3 reads CASSIRGIAGFSVNEQFF. CDR3 sequence (DNA): TGTGCCAGTAGTATACGGGGGATAGCGGGGTTTTCGGTCAATGAGCAGTTCTTC.

This rearrangement joins TRBV5-6 to TRBJ1-1, with 11 positions matching TRBD1. Losses at the gene ends were 0 bases for V and 7 bases for J; bases not matched to a gene: 5. CDR3 length equals 15 residues. CDR1 and CDR2 from the germline V gene are SGHDT and YYEEEE. The CDR3 sequence is CASSLGTGGAGEAFF. CDR3 DNA sequence: TGTGCCAGCAGCTTGGGGACAGGGGGCGCAGGTGAAGCTTTCTTT.

This chain connects TRBV30 to TRBJ2-6, with 7 bases matching TRBD1. Germline CDR1 reads GTSNPN; CDR2 reads SVGIG (reference sequence). The CDR3 loop spans 15 amino acids. V lost 2 bases and J lost 2; bases outside the gene matches: 3. Here the CDR3 reads CAWSRDRAGANVLTF. Here the CDR3 DNA reads TGTGCCTGGAGTCGTGACAGGGCTGGGGCCAACGTCCTGACTTTC. Drawing the rest from reference TRBV30 and TRBJ2-6, the complete variable domain is SQTIHQWPATLVQPVGSPLSLECTVEGTSNPNLYWYRQAAGRGLQLLFYSVGIGQISSEVPQNLSASRPQDRQFILSSKKLLLSDSGFYLCAWSRDRAGANVLTFGAGSRLTVL.

This chain joins TRBV7-9 and TRBJ1-1; 7 bases agree with TRBD1. From germline, CDR1 is SEHNR and CDR2 FQNEAQ (reference sequence). The CDR3 covers 15 residues. J lost 4 bases, V lost 5 bases, and 10 bases had no gene match. The CDR3 sequence: CASSATTGKGTEAFF. CDR3 sequence (DNA): TGTGCCAGCAGCGCAACGACAGGGAAGGGCACTGAAGCTTTCTTT.

J is TRBJ1-1 and V is TRBV19, with 7 bases aligning to TRBD1. CDR1 and CDR2 from the germline V gene are LNHDA and SQIVND (reference sequence). CDR3 length equals 16 residues. The ends lost 5 bases at V and 1 base at J; junction bases unmatched: 10. DNA for the CDR3: TGTGCCAGTAGTGCCCGTCCGGGACAGCAGAACACTGAAGCTTTCTTT. This gives the protein CASSARPGQQNTEAFF.

This sequence joins TRBV19 and TRBJ2-5, with D perhaps TRBD1 (7 bases). The J call may be wrong; the DNA end is better matched by TRBJ2-7. The CDR3 length is 15 residues. Germline V gene lookup returns CDR1 LNHDA and CDR2 SQIVND (reference sequence). DNA of the CDR3: TGTGCCAGTAGTATAGGCGGGACAGTGGAATACGAGCAGTACTTC. Translation gives CASSIGGTVEYEQYF.

The table lists this clone with a few counts. The V call is TRBV5-1, the J call TRBJ2-3, with D unclear. The length of the CDR3 is 15 residues. V lost 5 bases, J lost 0 bases, and 13 bases lay in between. The V gene's germline CDR1 is SGHRS and CDR2 YFSETQ. The CDR3 nucleotides read TGCGCCAGCAGTAGCTTTGTCGTTAGCACAGATACGCAGTATTTT. This translates into CASSSFVVSTDTQYF.

The V and J genes are TRBV29-1 and TRBJ2-5; 9 bases are a match to TRBD2. Trimming cost V 6 bases and J 1 base; bases outside gene matches: 0. Germline V gene sequence: CDR1 SQVTM, CDR2 ANQGSEA. CDR3 length: 12 amino acids. The CDR3 nucleotides are TGCAGCGTGACTAGCGGCCAAGAGACCCAGTACTTC. Amino acids: CSVTSGQETQYF.